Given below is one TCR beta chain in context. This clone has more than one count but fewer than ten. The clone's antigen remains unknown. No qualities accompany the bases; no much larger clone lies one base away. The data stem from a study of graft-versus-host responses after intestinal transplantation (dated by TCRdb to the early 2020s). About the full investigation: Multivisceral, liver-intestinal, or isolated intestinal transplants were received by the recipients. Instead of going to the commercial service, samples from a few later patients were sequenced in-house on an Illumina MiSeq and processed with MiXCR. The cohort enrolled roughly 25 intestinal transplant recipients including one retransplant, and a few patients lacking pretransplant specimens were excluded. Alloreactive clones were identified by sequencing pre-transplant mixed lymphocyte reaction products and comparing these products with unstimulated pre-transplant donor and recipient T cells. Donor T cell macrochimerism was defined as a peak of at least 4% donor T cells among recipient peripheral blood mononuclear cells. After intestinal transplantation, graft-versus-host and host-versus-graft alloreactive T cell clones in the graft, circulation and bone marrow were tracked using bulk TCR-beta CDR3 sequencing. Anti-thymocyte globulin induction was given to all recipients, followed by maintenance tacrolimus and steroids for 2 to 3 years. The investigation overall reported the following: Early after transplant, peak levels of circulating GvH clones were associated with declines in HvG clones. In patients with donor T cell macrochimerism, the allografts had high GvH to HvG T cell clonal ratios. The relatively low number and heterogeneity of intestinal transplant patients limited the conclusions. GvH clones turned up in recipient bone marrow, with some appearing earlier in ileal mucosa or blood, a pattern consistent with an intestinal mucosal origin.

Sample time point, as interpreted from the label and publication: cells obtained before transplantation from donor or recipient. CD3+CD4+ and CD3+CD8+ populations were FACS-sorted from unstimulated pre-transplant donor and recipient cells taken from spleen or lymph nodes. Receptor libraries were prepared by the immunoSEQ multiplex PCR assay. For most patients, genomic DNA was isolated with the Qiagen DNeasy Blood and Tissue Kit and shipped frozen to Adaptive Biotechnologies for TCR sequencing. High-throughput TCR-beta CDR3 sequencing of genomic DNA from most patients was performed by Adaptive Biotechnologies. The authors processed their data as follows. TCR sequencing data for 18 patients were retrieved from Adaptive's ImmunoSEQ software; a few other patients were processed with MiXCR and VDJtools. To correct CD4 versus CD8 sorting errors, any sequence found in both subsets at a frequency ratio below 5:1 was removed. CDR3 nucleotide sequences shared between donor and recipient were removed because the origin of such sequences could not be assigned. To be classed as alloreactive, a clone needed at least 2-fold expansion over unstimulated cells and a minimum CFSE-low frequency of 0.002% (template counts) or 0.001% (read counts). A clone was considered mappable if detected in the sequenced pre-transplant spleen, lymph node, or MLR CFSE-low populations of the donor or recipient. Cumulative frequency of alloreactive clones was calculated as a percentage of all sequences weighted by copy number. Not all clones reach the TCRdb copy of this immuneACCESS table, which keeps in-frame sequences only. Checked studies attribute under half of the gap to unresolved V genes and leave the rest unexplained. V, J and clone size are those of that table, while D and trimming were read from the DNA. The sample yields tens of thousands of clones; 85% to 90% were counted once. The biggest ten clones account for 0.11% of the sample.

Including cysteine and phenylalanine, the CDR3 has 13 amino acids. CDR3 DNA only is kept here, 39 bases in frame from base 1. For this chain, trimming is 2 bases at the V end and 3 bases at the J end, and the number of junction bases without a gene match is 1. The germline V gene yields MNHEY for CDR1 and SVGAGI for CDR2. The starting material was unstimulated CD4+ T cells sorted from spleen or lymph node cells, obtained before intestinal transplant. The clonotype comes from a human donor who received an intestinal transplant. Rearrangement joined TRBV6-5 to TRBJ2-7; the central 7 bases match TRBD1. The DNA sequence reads TGTGCCAGCAGTTACCACAGGGGCTACGAGCAGTACTTC. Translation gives CASSYHRGYEQYF.